A single sample gave rise to the 19 T cell receptor beta chains below, sequenced in a study of T cell repertoires in ileal Crohn's disease (dated by TCRdb to the late 2010s). Libraries came from the immunoSEQ multiplex PCR assay. In TCRdb, the immuneACCESS table is reduced to in-frame sequences with V and J assigned. These tables do not hold every clone; where another copy was compared, an unresolved V gene accounts for under half, and the others remain unexplained. The table for this sample lists approximately 15,000 clones; approximately 81% of them were counted only once. The ten largest clones take up 6.5% of the sample. Sequencing was performed on ileal tissue. The origin of the receptors is an adult with Crohn's disease.

V usage is TRBV5-4 and J usage is TRBJ2-7, with TRBD2 matching 12 bases. V lost 4 bases and J lost 5; bases outside the gene matches: 4. Germline CDR1 SGHNT, CDR2 YYREEE (reference sequence). This CDR3 is 14 amino acids long. The CDR3 region is CASSRRLAGDEQYF. The CDR3 nucleotides read TGTGCCAGCAGCCGCAGACTAGCGGGGGACGAGCAGTACTTC.

The V call is TRBV5-1, the J call TRBJ1-5, with D possibly TRBD1 on 5 matching bases. V lost 0 bases to trimming and J lost 7 bases, with 11 bases between them. This CDR3 has 14 residues. Germline V CDR1 and CDR2: SGHRS, YFSETQ. The DNA for the CDR3 is TGCGCCAGCAGCTTGGCCGGGGGAGACCAGCCCCAGCATTTT. It yields the protein CASSLAGGDQPQHF.

The J gene is TRBJ1-2, the V gene TRBV10-3, with 8 bases lining up with TRBD1. The germline gives CDR1 ENHRY, CDR2 SYGVKD. CDR3 length: 12 residues. Trimming removed 8 bases from V and 8 bases from J; junction bases left unmatched: 7. CDR3 sequence reads: CAIQTGEEGYTF. For the CDR3, the DNA is TGTGCCATCCAGACAGGGGAGGAAGGCTACACCTTC.

The V and J genes are TRBV5-6 and TRBJ2-2; TRBD1 is a possible D gene (6 bases). The CDR3 runs 15 residues. From germline, CDR1 is SGHDT and CDR2 YYEEEE. The V and J ends lost 5 bases and 2 bases respectively, with 13 bases between them. In DNA, the CDR3 is TGTGCCAGCAGATCCGGGACATCAAACACCGGGGAGCTGTTTTTT. Translation: CASRSGTSNTGELFF.

This chain joins TRBV6-6 and TRBJ2-2; 10 bases fit TRBD1. The CDR3 extends over 16 amino acids. After removal of 6 bases from V and 4 bases from J, the junction contained 8 bases not matched to a gene. CDR1 is MNHNY and CDR2 is SVGAGI in the germline V gene (reference sequence). CDR3 in DNA: TGTGCCAGCAGGGATGGGACAGGGGAAGGCACCGGGGAGCTGTTTTTT. Translating gives CASRDGTGEGTGELFF.

This clone was seen just once. The rearrangement uses TRBV29-1 and TRBJ1-2; TRBD1 agrees at 9 bases. The CDR3 is 13 amino acids. Germline V CDR1 and CDR2: SQVTM, ANQGSEA. Losses at the gene ends were 6 bases for V and 4 bases for J; bases not matched to a gene: 6. CDR3 sequence (DNA): TGCAGCGTCCCGGACAGGGGAAGCTATGGCTACACCTTC. It codes for CSVPDRGSYGYTF.

The V gene is TRBV15, the J gene TRBJ2-7; 10 bases align to TRBD2. There are 15 residues in the CDR3. Germline assignment: CDR1 LNHNV and CDR2 YYDKDF (reference sequence). V shed 4 bases and J 3 bases; nucleotides not matched to a gene: 6. CDR3 region: CATSKASGSSYEQYF. The CDR3 region has the DNA TGTGCCACCAGCAAAGCTAGCGGGAGTAGCTACGAGCAGTACTTC.

This rearrangement joins TRBV10-3 to TRBJ2-5; tentative D call: TRBD2 (5 bases). The assigned J gene may be wrong: the sequence end matches TRBJ2-7 better. The CDR3 covers 16 residues. Germline CDR1 ENHRY, CDR2 SYGVKD. The CDR3 DNA reads as TGTGCCATCAGTGAGACGGGAACCCTAAACGGCTACGAGCAGTACTTC. This gives the protein CAISETGTLNGYEQYF.

The rearrangement uses TRBV6-5 and TRBJ1-1, with 10 nucleotides matching TRBD1. Germline V gene data show CDR1 as MNHEY and CDR2 as SVGAGI. The CDR3 runs to 14 residues. Trimming removed 6 bases from V and 6 bases from J; junction bases left unmatched: 7. The CDR3 nucleotides read TGTGCCAGCAGATACGACAGGGGGCTTTCTGAAGCTTTCTTT. Translation: CASRYDRGLSEAFF.

The gene calls are TRBV13 and TRBJ1-6; the D is unclear. This CDR3 contains 15 residues. Looked up from germline, CDR1 is PRHDT and CDR2 is FYEKMQ (reference sequence). V lost 3 bases, J lost 0 bases, and 6 bases lay in between. The CDR3 spells CASSLRSSYNSPLHF. The CDR3 DNA reads TGTGCCAGCAGCTTGCGGAGCTCCTATAATTCACCCCTCCACTTT. The entire variable domain, with the rest obtained from reference TRBV13 and TRBJ1-6, is as follows: AAGVIQSPRHLIKEKRETATLKCYPIPRHDTVYWYQQGPGQDPQFLISFYEKMQSDKGSIPDRFSAQQFSDYHSELNMSSLELGDSALYFCASSLRSSYNSPLHFGNGTRLTVT.

This clone came up a few times. V and J are TRBV7-2 and TRBJ1-6; no clear D. Germline CDR1 is SGHTA and CDR2 is FQGNSA. The germline V and J ends were trimmed by 0 bases and 5 bases, with 8 bases remaining between them. CDR3 length equals 15 residues. The CDR3 nucleotides are TGTGCCAGCAGCTTAGCCCCGCCTAATAATTCACCCCTCCACTTT. Amino acid sequence: CASSLAPPNNSPLHF.

The chain recombines TRBV6-5 with TRBJ1-1; possible D gene TRBD1, 5 bases. Per germline, CDR1 MNHEY and CDR2 SVGAGI. Trimming cost V 2 bases and J 0 bases, with 13 bases left between them. The CDR3 contains 16 residues. The CDR3 is CASSYVRGGLNTEAFF. CDR3 nucleotides: TGTGCCAGCAGTTACGTAAGGGGCGGCCTGAACACTGAAGCTTTCTTT.

CDR3 region: CASSESRNEKLFF. CDR3 DNA sequence: TGTGCCAGCAGTGAATCCAGAAATGAAAAACTGTTTTTT. The chain carries TRBV6-1 and TRBJ1-4; the D is unclear. V was trimmed by 2 bases and J by 5 bases, leaving 6 bases between them. The CDR3 spans 13 residues. Germline values: CDR1 MNHNS, CDR2 SASEGT.

This clone was found once. The chain couples TRBV7-2 to TRBJ2-7; D may be TRBD1 (6 bases). V was clipped by 6 bases and J by 1 base, with 16 bases between them. The CDR3 sequence is 15 residues long. The germline CDR1 and CDR2 sequences are SGHTA and FQGNSA. The CDR3 DNA follows: TGTGCCAGCAGGCTCGGGCAGGGGAATTCCTACGAGCAGTACTTC. It translates to CASRLGQGNSYEQYF.

The J gene is TRBJ1-1, the V gene TRBV6-1; D gene uncertain. Trimming shortened V by 5 bases and J by 1 base, and 11 bases separated the two germline ends. Looked up from germline, CDR1 is MNHNS and CDR2 is SASEGT. There are 14 residues in the CDR3. The CDR3 DNA reads TGTGCCAGCAGTAAGTTGTCCGGGAACACTGAAGCTTTCTTT. Translation gives CASSKLSGNTEAFF.

The chain couples TRBV6-4 to TRBJ2-7; perhaps TRBD1 as D (6 bases). The CDR3 has 13 residues. Germline V gene sequence: CDR1 MRHNA, CDR2 SNTAGT. Trimming cost V 3 bases and J 7 bases, with 13 bases left between them. CDR3 residues: CASSENRVGEQYF. DNA for the CDR3: TGTGCCAGCAGTGAGAACAGGGTCGGGGAGCAGTACTTC.

This chain uses TRBV28 with TRBJ2-7; 11 bases are shared with TRBD2. Germline V gene sequence: CDR1 MDHEN, CDR2 SYDVKM. V shed 1 base and J 6 bases; nucleotides not matched to a gene: 5. CDR3 length: 15 amino acids. The CDR3 sequence: CASSLLAGGPGEQYF. The DNA for the CDR3 is TGTGCCAGCAGTTTATTAGCGGGGGGGCCGGGCGAGCAGTACTTC.

The CDR3 coding sequence is TGCGCCAGCAGCCGACCAACGACAGCTGGCGGGGGGGAGCAGTACTTC. Amino acids: CASSRPTTAGGGEQYF. The chain recombines TRBV4-1 with TRBJ2-7, with 8 nucleotides matching TRBD2. The length of the CDR3 is 16 residues. With V trimmed by 4 bases and J by 7 bases, 15 bases remained unmatched. Germline-derived CDR1 and CDR2 are MGHRA and YSYEKL.

This sequence joins TRBV29-1 and TRBJ2-7, with 7 bases lining up with TRBD2. The CDR3 is 11 amino acids. J lost 3 bases, V lost 4 bases, and 0 bases had no gene match. Germline loops: CDR1 SQVTM, CDR2 ANQGSEA. CDR3: CSVGGGYEQYF. CDR3 DNA sequence: TGCAGCGTTGGGGGGGGCTACGAGCAGTACTTC.